This T cell receptor (beta chain) was sequenced in a study of T-cell reconstitution after alpha-beta-depleted transplantation in children. In germline, CDR1 is DFQATT, CDR2 SNEGSKA (reference sequence). V shed 0 bases and J 5 bases; nucleotides not matched to a gene: 5. CDR3 size: 14 residues. It was with unique molecular identifiers that the TCRbeta library was prepared. TCRdb independently ran MiXCR on the PCR reads; one entry per CDR3 protein. The repertoire consists of 350,000 to 400,000 distinct CDR3 sequences, with about 20% occurring once and the leading ten covering approximately 3.9%. V usage is TRBV20-1 and J usage is TRBJ2-7; 9 nucleotides agree with TRBD1. This specimen was PBMCs from the stem cell graft donor, taken from the stem cell graft. This receptor was taken from a human donor who donated a stem cell graft to a child with acute myeloid leukemia. The CDR3 here is CSARDRDRAHEQYF. The CDR3 DNA sequence: TGCAGTGCTAGAGACCGGGACAGGGCCCACGAGCAGTACTTC.